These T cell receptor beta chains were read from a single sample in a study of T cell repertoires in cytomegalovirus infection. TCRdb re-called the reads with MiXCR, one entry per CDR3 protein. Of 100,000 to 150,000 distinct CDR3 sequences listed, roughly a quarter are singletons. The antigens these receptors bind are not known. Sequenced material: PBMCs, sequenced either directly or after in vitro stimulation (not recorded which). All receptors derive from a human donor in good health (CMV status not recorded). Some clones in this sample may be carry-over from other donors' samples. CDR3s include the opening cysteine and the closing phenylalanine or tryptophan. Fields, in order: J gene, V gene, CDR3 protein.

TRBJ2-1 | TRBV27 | CASSLLAGGIDSEQFF
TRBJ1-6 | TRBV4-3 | CASSQDVGAGYSPLHF
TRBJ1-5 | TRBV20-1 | CSARETGDFNQPQHF
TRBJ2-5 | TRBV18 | CASSPRGETQYF
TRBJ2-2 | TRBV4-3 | CASSQDLGRRAGELFF
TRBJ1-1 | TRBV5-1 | CASSLAEERGTEAFF
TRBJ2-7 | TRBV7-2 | CASSPGNSVSSEQYF
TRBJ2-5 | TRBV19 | CASSVGRTGETQYF
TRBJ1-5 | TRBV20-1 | CSASRENQPQHF
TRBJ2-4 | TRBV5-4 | CASSFPGRDIQYF
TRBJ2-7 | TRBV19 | CASSEISSYEQYF
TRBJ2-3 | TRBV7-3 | CASSLGLQITSTDTQYF
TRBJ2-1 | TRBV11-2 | CASREWGRSSYNEQFF
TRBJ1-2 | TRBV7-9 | CASSFFSGYGYTF
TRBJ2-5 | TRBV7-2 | CASSLLLGQETQYF
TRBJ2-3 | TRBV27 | CASRYDRARTDTQYF
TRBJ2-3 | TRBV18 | CASSPPTSGRATDTQYF
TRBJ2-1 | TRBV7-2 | CASSRDFASYNEQFF
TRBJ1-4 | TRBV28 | CASSPPGPSNEKLFF
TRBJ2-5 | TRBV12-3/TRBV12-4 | CASSFGLAVETQYF
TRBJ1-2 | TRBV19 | CASSSTGGNYGYTF
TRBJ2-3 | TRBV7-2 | CASSSRIGGRVRTDTQYF
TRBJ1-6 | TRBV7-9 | CASSKRQDSPLHF
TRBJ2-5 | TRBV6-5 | CASSYSGLAGTQYF
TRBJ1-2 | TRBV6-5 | CASSYVRGQTLGYGYTF
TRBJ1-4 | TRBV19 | CASSATSTGQREKLFF
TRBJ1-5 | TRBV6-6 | CASSYSGGRISNQPQHF
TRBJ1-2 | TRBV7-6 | CASSGFATGGDGYTF
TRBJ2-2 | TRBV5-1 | CASSRTETGELFF
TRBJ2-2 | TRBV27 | CASRLAGGTGELFF
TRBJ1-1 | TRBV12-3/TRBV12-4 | CASSFPPQVSEAFF
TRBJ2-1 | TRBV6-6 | CASGPSSYNEQFF
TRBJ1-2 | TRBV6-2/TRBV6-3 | CASSYSQRTGGGYTF
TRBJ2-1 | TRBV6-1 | CASSPWTSSYNEQFF
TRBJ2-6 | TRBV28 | CASSLPGQGPSGANVLTF
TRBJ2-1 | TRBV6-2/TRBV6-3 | CAIGTANEQFF
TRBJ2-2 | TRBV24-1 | CATSDLYTGELFF
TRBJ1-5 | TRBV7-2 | CASSGQGRQPQHF
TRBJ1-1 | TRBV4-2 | CASSLVSGRTEAFF
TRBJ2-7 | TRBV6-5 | CASSYAAGGSYEQYF
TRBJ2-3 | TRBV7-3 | CASSFSGSLSRAGDTQYF
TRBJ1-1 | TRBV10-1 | CASSDDPLGQGLMNTEAFF